The 27 T cell receptor beta chains below all came from one sample that was sequenced in a study of T cell repertoires and Cas9 in healthy adults. Profiled with immunoSEQ multiplex PCR; TCRdb holds only in-frame clones, not every one. The sample lists about 22,000 clones, roughly 90% occurring once. The sequenced sample consisted of CD4+ effector T cells (CD127+, CD25-, CD137-, CD154-) from PBMCs; culture status not recorded. The receptors stem from a human donor in good health.

The CDR3 region is CATSQTGGKNIQYF. The CDR3 DNA is TGTGCCACCAGCCAGACAGGGGGTAAAAACATTCAGTACTTC. This chain connects TRBV15 to TRBJ2-4; 9 bases align to TRBD1. V was clipped by 5 bases and J by 4 bases; unmatched bases: 3. CDR1 and CDR2 (germline): LNHNV, YYDKDF (reference sequence). The CDR3 has 14 residues.

The chain couples TRBV2 to TRBJ1-1; D is ambiguous. Trimming took off 4 bases at V and 2 bases at J, with 8 bases between the two ends. CDR1 is SNHLY, CDR2 FYNNEI, per germline. This CDR3 spans 13 amino acids. CDR3 region: CASSGNANTEAFF. The CDR3 DNA follows: TGTGCCAGCAGTGGCAATGCAAACACTGAAGCTTTCTTT.

The chain joins TRBV5-1 to TRBJ2-2; possibly TRBD2 for D (7 bases). V was pared by 2 bases and J by 9 bases, with 11 bases between. Germline V CDR1 and CDR2: SGHRS, YFSETQ. This CDR3 contains 13 residues. In DNA form, the CDR3 reads TGCGCCAGCAGCTTCGGGGGGCGCCGGGAGCTGTTTTTT. This encodes CASSFGGRRELFF.

This clone was seen only a few times. The V and J genes are TRBV11-3 and TRBJ2-6; D may be TRBD2 (6 bases). The CDR3 totals 19 residues. In germline, CDR1 is SGHNT, CDR2 YENEEA. The ends were cut back, 5 bases at V and 0 bases at J, with 20 bases in the middle. The CDR3, as DNA: TGTGCCAGCAGCCAAGGGGCAGGGCGGGGTGGCTCTGGGGCCAACGTCCTGACTTTC. Protein product: CASSQGAGRGGSGANVLTF.

The rearrangement links TRBV21-1 to TRBJ1-2. TRBV21-1 is a pseudogene segment. The CDR3 has 14 residues. The CDR3 loop is CASSPKGANYGYTF. CDR3 in DNA: TGTGCCAGCAGCCCAAAGGGAGCTAACTATGGCTACACCTTC.

The CDR3 bases are TGTGCCATCAGTACAGGGAATACTGGGGCCAACGTCCTGACTTTC. Translation: CAISTGNTGANVLTF. V and J are TRBV10-3 and TRBJ2-6; TRBD1 might be the D (6 bases). CDR3 length: 15 amino acids. V lost 5 bases, J lost 2 bases, and 10 bases lay in between. Germline assignment: CDR1 ENHRY and CDR2 SYGVKD.

This clone was picked up a small number of times. The V gene is TRBV11-1, the J gene TRBJ2-1, with 7 bases lining up with TRBD2. Trimming cost V 6 bases and J 8 bases; bases outside gene matches: 10. The germline V gene has CDR1 SGHAT and CDR2 FQDESV (reference sequence). The CDR3 has 14 amino acids. CDR3 DNA: TGTGCCAGCAGGATGGTCATAGCGGGCCATGAGCAGTTCTTC. This gives the protein CASRMVIAGHEQFF.

This clone is medium-sized within its sample. This chain connects TRBV5-1 to TRBJ1-6; no firm D call. The germline CDR1 and CDR2 sequences are SGHRS and YFSETQ. This CDR3 is 14 amino acids long. The germline V and J ends were trimmed by 0 bases and 9 bases, with 10 bases remaining between them. The CDR3 region is CASSLGEGLSPLHF. In DNA, the CDR3 is TGCGCCAGCAGCTTGGGGGAGGGCCTTTCACCCCTCCACTTT.

The chain recombines TRBV19 with TRBJ1-6, with 7 nucleotides matching TRBD1. With 9 bases clipped from V and 9 bases from J, the junction kept 14 bases outside the gene matches. Germline assignment: CDR1 LNHDA and CDR2 SQIVND (reference sequence). The CDR3 length is 15 residues. CDR3 coding DNA: TGTGCCAGCTCACCAGGGGCAGGGGGTACTTCACCCCTCCACTTT. Residues: CASSPGAGGTSPLHF.

The chain joins TRBV11-3 to TRBJ2-4; 9 bases agree with TRBD2. CDR1 and CDR2 from the germline V gene are SGHNT and YENEEA. V was pared by 0 bases and J by 0 bases, with 3 bases of the junction left unmatched. The CDR3 is made up of 17 amino acids. This chain's CDR3 is CASSLEAGGLAKNIQYF. The CDR3 DNA reads TGTGCCAGCAGCTTAGAAGCGGGGGGTCTAGCCAAAAACATTCAGTACTTC.

This clone has a single count. The rearrangement joins TRBV7-2 to TRBJ2-7; TRBD1 matches at 8 bases. V was pared by 4 bases and J by 2 bases, with 4 bases of the junction left unmatched. This CDR3 has 14 amino acids. CDR1 and CDR2 from the germline V gene are SGHTA and FQGNSA. The CDR3: CASSYRDRTYEQYF. Here the CDR3 DNA reads TGTGCCAGCAGCTACCGGGACAGGACCTACGAGCAGTACTTC. Full variable domain (outside the CDR3, taken from reference TRBV7-2 and TRBJ2-7): GAGVSQSPSNKVTEKGKDVELRCDPISGHTALYWYRQSLGQGLEFLIYFQGNSAPDKSGLPSDRFSAERTGGSVSTLTIQRTQQEDSAVYLCASSYRDRTYEQYFGPGTRLTVT.

V usage is TRBV6-5 and J usage is TRBJ2-1; 9 nucleotides match TRBD2. The CDR3 runs 14 residues. The J segment lost 9 bases and the V segment lost 7 bases, leaving 10 bases of the junction unmatched. Germline values: CDR1 MNHEY, CDR2 SVGAGI. The CDR3 DNA is TGTGCCAGCACCACGGGACTAGCAGCTGGTGAGCAGTTCTTC. Protein sequence: CASTTGLAAGEQFF.

In this sample, this clone turned up a few times. The chain couples TRBV30 to TRBJ1-5; TRBD1 is a possible D gene (6 bases). This CDR3 is built from 14 residues. V was clipped by 3 bases and J by 7 bases, with 16 bases between them. Germline-derived CDR1 and CDR2 are GTSNPN and SVGIG (reference sequence). As DNA, the CDR3 is TGTGCCTGGAGCCGGGGGGGGGCCCAACAGCCCCAGCATTTT. Protein sequence: CAWSRGGAQQPQHF.

The chain recombines TRBV6-5 with TRBJ2-6; D ambiguous. The CDR3 sequence is 16 residues long. V lost 4 bases to trimming and J lost 0 bases, with 10 bases between them. Germline lookup yields CDR1 MNHEY and CDR2 SVGAGI. CDR3 bases: TGTGCCAGCAGTTCAGGACGGTCCTCTGGGGCCAACGTCCTGACTTTC. This codes for CASSSGRSSGANVLTF.

The CDR3 nucleotides read TGTGCCAGCAGCCCGGAGGGGACAGACACAGATACGCAGTATTTT. It is translated as CASSPEGTDTDTQYF. The rearrangement links TRBV11-2 to TRBJ2-3; possible D gene TRBD1, 7 bases. Looked up from germline, CDR1 is SGHAT and CDR2 is FQNNGV. This CDR3 is 15 amino acids long. The V end was cut by 5 bases, the J end by 2 bases, with 14 bases between.

The chain carries TRBV11-2 and TRBJ1-3, with D tentatively TRBD1 (6 bases). The V gene's germline CDR1 is SGHAT and CDR2 FQNNGV. V lost 4 bases to trimming and J lost 7 bases, with 14 bases between them. CDR3 length: 14 residues. CDR3 nucleotide sequence: TGTGCCAGCAGCTGGGACATCAAGGGGAACACCATATATTTT. Amino acid sequence: CASSWDIKGNTIYF.

The chain uses TRBV7-8 and TRBJ1-2, with D perhaps TRBD1 (6 bases). Trimming removed 6 bases at V and 9 bases at J, with 20 bases between. CDR3 length: 14 residues. Germline V CDR1 and CDR2: SGHVS, FQNEAQ. CDR3 loop: CASRPRWGAPSYTF. The CDR3 DNA sequence: TGTGCCAGCAGGCCTAGGTGGGGGGCTCCTAGCTACACCTTC. Full variable domain (remainder filled in from reference TRBV7-8 and TRBJ1-2): GAGVSQSPRYKVAKRGQDVALRCDPISGHVSLFWYQQALGQGPEFLTYFQNEAQLDKSGLPSDRFFAERPEGSVSTLKIQRTQQEDSAVYLCASRPRWGAPSYTFGSGTRLTVV.

The chain employs TRBV15 and TRBJ2-5; TRBD2 might be the D (5 bases). The germline CDR1 and CDR2 sequences are LNHNV and YYDKDF (reference sequence). The ends were cut back, 0 bases at V and 9 bases at J, with 17 bases in the middle. The CDR3 sequence is 15 residues long. The CDR3 reads CATSRDALAGESQYF. CDR3 nucleotide sequence: TGTGCCACCAGCAGAGATGCTTTGGCCGGGGAGTCCCAGTACTTC.

The chain joins TRBV28 to TRBJ1-2; D perhaps matches TRBD1 (6 bases). The length of the CDR3 is 14 residues. Germline CDR1 MDHEN, CDR2 SYDVKM. Trimming took 6 bases from V and 6 from J, leaving 17 bases between them. CDR3 nucleotide sequence: TGTGCCAGCAGGCTAGGGGGGGCCCCAAATGGCTACACCTTC. The encoded protein is CASRLGGAPNGYTF.

This clone is a singleton in its sample. The chain joins TRBV1 to TRBJ2-6. TRBV1 is a listed pseudogene. The CDR3 totals 18 residues. The CDR3 here is CTSSITCLSQSRANVLTF. The CDR3 DNA sequence: TGCACCAGCAGTATAACTTGTTTGTCACAAAGTCGGGCCAACGTCCTGACTTTC.

The sample holds one count of this clone. The genes are TRBV15 and TRBJ1-4; a possible D gene is TRBD1 (6 bases). The CDR3 has 14 amino acids. V lost 11 bases to trimming and J lost 3 bases, with 16 bases between them. Germline V gene sequence: CDR1 LNHNV, CDR2 YYDKDF (reference sequence). The DNA for the CDR3 is TGTGCCTCCGCCCGGGGGGCATCTAATGAAAAACTGTTTTTT. Residues: CASARGASNEKLFF.

V is TRBV5-6 and J is TRBJ2-6; D gene unclear. This CDR3 comprises 14 residues. Deletions cut 2 bases from V and 1 base from J, with 4 bases between. The V gene's germline CDR1 is SGHDT and CDR2 YYEEEE. The CDR3 here is CASSLRSGANVLTF. The CDR3 DNA sequence: TGTGCCAGCAGCTTAAGGTCTGGGGCCAACGTCCTGACTTTC.

The V and J genes are TRBV7-6 and TRBJ1-2, with TRBD1 matching over 10 bases. V was pared by 1 base and J by 4 bases, with 3 bases of the junction left unmatched. The germline CDR1 and CDR2 sequences are SGHVS and FNYEAQ. The CDR3 runs to 15 residues. The DNA of the CDR3 is TGTGCCAGCAGCTTAGGGACAGGGGGGACCTATGGCTACACCTTC. This translates into CASSLGTGGTYGYTF.

The rearrangement joins TRBV6-5 to TRBJ1-6; 11 bases are a match to TRBD1. Germline loops: CDR1 MNHEY, CDR2 SVGAGI. The CDR3 length is 16 residues. Germline trimming cut 2 bases from V and 7 bases from J; bases unmatched to any gene: 4. The CDR3 DNA is TGTGCCAGCAGTTACGGGACAGGGGGGACAAATTCACCCCTCCACTTT. Residues: CASSYGTGGTNSPLHF.

The rearrangement links TRBV15 to TRBJ2-1; D gene unclear. Germline lookup yields CDR1 LNHNV and CDR2 YYDKDF (reference sequence). The V gene lost 1 base and the J gene lost 6 bases, with 4 bases spanning the gap. The CDR3 totals 12 residues. In nucleotides, the CDR3 is TGTGCCACCAGCAGAGGCCGCAATGAGCAGTTCTTC. Amino acid sequence: CATSRGRNEQFF.

The rearrangement joins TRBV7-9 to TRBJ2-1; D unclear. Looked up from germline, CDR1 is SEHNR and CDR2 is FQNEAQ (reference sequence). The germline V and J ends were trimmed by 1 base and 6 bases, with 1 base remaining between them. The CDR3 covers 11 residues. The CDR3 region is CASSLGNEQFF. The CDR3 nucleotides read TGTGCCAGCAGCTTAGGCAATGAGCAGTTCTTC.

This chain joins TRBV4-1 and TRBJ1-2; D not certain. CDR3 length: 15 amino acids. V lost 0 bases to trimming and J lost 1 base, with 9 bases between them. Germline values: CDR1 MGHRA, CDR2 YSYEKL. Here the CDR3 reads CASSQDIAVNYGYTF. The CDR3 region has the DNA TGCGCCAGCAGCCAAGATATCGCGGTTAACTATGGCTACACCTTC.